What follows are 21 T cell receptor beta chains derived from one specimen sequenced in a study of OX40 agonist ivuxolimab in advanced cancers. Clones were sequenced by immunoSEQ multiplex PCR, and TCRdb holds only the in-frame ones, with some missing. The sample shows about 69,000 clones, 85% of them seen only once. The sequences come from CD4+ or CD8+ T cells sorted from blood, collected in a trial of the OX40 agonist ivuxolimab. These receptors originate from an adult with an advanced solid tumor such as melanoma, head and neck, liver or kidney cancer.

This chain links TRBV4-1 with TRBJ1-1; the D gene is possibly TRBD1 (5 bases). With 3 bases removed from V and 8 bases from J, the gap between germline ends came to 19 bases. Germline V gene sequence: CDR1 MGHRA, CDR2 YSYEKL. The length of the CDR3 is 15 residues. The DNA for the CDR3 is TGCGCCAGCAGCCAGGGGACCGTACCTTGGATAGAAGCTTTCTTT. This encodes CASSQGTVPWIEAFF.

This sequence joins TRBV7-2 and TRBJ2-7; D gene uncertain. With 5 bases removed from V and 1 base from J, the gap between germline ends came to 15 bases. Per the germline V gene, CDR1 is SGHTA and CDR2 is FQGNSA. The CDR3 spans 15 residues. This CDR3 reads CASSPQRIKSYEQYF. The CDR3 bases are TGTGCCAGCAGCCCCCAAAGAATTAAATCCTACGAGCAGTACTTC. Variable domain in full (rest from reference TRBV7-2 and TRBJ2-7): GAGVSQSPSNKVTEKGKDVELRCDPISGHTALYWYRQSLGQGLEFLIYFQGNSAPDKSGLPSDRFSAERTGGSVSTLTIQRTQQEDSAVYLCASSPQRIKSYEQYFGPGTRLTVT.

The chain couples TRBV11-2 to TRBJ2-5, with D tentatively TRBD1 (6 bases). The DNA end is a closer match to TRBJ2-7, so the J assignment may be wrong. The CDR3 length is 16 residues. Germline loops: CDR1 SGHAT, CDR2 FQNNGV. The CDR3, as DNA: TGTGCCAGCAGCCAAGGACTTCAGGGGTTTTCCTACGAGCAGTACTTC. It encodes CASSQGLQGFSYEQYF.

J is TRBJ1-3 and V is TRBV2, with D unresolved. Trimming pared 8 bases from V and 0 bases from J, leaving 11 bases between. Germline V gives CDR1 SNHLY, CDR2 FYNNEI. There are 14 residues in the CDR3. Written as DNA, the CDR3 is TGTGCCAGCTGGGAACCGTCCTCTGGAAACACCATATATTTT. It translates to CASWEPSSGNTIYF.

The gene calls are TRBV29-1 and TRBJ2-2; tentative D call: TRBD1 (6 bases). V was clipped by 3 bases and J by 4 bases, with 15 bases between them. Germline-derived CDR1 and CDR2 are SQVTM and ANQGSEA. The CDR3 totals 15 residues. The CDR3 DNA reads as TGCAGCGTTGAGATCGGCAGGGGCCTCACCGGGGAGCTGTTTTTT. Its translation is CSVEIGRGLTGELFF.

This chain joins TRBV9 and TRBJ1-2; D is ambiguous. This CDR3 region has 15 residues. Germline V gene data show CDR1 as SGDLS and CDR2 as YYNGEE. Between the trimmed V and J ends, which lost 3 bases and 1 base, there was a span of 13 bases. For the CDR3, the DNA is TGTGCCAGCAGCGCCCGGGGAGGGTTTAACTATGGCTACACCTTC. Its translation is CASSARGGFNYGYTF.

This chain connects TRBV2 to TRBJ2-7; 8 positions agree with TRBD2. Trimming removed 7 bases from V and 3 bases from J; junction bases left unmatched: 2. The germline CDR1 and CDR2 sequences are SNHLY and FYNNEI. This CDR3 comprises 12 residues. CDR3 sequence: CASNAGGYEQYF. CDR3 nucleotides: TGTGCCAGCAACGCGGGGGGCTACGAGCAGTACTTC.

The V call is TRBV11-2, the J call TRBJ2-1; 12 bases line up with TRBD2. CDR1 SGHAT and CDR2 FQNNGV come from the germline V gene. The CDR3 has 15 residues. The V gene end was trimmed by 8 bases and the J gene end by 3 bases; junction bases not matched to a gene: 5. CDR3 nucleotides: TGTGCCAGCCGTCGGACTAGCGGGATCTACAATGAGCAGTTCTTC. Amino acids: CASRRTSGIYNEQFF.

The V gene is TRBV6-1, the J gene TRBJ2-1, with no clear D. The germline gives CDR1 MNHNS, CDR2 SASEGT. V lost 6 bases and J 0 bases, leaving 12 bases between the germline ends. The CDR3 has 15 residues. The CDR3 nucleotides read TGTGCCAGCAGAAACCGGGTCAGCTCCTACAATGAGCAGTTCTTC. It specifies CASRNRVSSYNEQFF.

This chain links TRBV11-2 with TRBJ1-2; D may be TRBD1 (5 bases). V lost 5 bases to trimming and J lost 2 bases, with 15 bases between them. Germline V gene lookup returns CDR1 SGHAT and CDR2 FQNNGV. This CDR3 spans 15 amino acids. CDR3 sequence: CASSPTWDVNYGYTF. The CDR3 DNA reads TGTGCCAGCAGCCCCACGTGGGACGTCAACTATGGCTACACCTTC. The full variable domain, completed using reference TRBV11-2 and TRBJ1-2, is EAGVAQSPRYKIIEKRQSVAFWCNPISGHATLYWYQQILGQGPKLLIQFQNNGVVDDSQLPKDRFSAERLKGVDSTLKIQPAKLEDSAVYLCASSPTWDVNYGYTFGSGTRLTVV.

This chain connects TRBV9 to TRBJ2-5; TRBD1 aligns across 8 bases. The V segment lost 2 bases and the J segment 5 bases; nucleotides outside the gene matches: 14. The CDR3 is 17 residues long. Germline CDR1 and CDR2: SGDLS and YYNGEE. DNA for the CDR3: TGTGCCAGCAGCGTGGGGCGTAGGCAGGGGGCGCAGGAGACCCAGTACTTC. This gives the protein CASSVGRRQGAQETQYF.

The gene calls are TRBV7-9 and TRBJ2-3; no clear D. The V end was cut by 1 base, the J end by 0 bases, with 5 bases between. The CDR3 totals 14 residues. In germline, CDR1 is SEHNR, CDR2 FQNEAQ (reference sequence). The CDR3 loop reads CASSLVLSTDTQYF. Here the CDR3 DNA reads TGTGCCAGCAGCTTAGTACTCAGCACAGATACGCAGTATTTT.

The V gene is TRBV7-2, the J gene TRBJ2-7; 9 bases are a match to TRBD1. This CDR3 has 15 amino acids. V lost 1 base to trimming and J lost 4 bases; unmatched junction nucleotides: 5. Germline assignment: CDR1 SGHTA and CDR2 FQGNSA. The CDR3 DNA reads TGTGCCAGCAGCTTAGAGGGGACAGGGTGGTACGAGCAGTACTTC. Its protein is CASSLEGTGWYEQYF.

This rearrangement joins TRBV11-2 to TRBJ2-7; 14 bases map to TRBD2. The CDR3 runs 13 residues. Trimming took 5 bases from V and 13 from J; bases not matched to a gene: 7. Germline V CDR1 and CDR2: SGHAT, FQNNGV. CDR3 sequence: CASSHPGLAGEYF. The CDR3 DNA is TGTGCCAGCAGCCACCCGGGACTAGCGGGGGAATACTTC.

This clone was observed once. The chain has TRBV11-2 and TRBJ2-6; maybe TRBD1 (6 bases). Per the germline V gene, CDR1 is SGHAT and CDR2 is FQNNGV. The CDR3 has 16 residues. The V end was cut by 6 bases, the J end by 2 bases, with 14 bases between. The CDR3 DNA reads TGTGCCAGCAGTACAACAGGGAGCCCTGGGGCCAACGTCCTGACTTTC. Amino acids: CASSTTGSPGANVLTF.

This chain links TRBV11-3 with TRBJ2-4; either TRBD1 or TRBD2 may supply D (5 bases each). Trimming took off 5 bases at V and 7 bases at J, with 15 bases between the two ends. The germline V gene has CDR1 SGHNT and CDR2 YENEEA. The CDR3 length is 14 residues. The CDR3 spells CASSPRAGWNIQYF. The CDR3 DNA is TGTGCCAGCAGCCCGCGGGCAGGGTGGAACATTCAGTACTTC. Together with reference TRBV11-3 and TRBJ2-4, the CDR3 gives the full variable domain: EAGVVQSPRYKIIEKKQPVAFWCNPISGHNTLYWYLQNLGQGPELLIRYENEEAVDDSQLPKDRFSAERLKGVDSTLKIQPAELGDSAVYLCASSPRAGWNIQYFGAGTRLSVL.

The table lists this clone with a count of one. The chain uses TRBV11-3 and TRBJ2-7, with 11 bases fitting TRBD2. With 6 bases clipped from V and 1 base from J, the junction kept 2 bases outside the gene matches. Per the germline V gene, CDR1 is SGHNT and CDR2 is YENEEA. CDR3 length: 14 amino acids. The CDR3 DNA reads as TGTGCCAGCAGACGGACTAGCGGGTCCTACGAGCAGTACTTC. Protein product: CASRRTSGSYEQYF.

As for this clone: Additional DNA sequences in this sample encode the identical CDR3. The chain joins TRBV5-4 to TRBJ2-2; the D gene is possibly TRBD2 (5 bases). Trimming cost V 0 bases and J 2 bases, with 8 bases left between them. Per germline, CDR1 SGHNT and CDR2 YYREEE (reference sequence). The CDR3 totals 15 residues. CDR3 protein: CASSLAGLNTGELFF. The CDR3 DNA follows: TGTGCCAGCAGCTTGGCGGGATTAAACACCGGGGAGCTGTTTTTT.

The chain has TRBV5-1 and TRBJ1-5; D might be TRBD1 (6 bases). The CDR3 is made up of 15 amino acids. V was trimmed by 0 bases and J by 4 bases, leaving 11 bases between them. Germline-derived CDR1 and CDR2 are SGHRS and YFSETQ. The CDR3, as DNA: TGCGCCAGCAGCTTGGAGGGGGGGTCGAATCAGCCCCAGCATTTT. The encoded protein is CASSLEGGSNQPQHF.

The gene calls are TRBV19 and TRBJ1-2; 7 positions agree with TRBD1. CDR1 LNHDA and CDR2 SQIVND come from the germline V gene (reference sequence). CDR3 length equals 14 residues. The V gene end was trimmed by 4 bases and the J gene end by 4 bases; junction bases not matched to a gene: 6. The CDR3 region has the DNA TGTGCCAGTAGTACCATCGGACAGGTCTATGGCTACACCTTC. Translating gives CASSTIGQVYGYTF.

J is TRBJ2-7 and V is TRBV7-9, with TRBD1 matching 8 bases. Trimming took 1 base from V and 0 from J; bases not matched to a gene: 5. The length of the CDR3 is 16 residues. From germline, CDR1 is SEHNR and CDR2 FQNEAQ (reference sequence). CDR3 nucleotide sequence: TGTGCCAGCAGCTTAGGACAGGGGCGAATCTCCTACGAGCAGTACTTC. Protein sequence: CASSLGQGRISYEQYF.